This T cell receptor (beta chain) was identified during a study of glioma-infiltrating T cells after dendritic cell vaccination. In this sample, this clone turned up once. Assay: immunoSEQ multiplex PCR; the TCRdb copy retains only in-frame clones and omits some. The sample lists 75,000 to 100,000 clones, about 80% occurring once. This CDR3 has 13 amino acids. Trimming took off 6 bases at V and 1 base at J, with 10 bases between the two ends. Germline CDR1 is SQVTM and CDR2 is ANQGSEA. The source of this sequence is a human donor with glioblastoma. J is TRBJ1-3 and V is TRBV29-1, with D hard to call. The sequencing here drew on blood, taken before dendritic cell vaccination. Here the CDR3 DNA reads TGCAGCGTACGGACTAGTTCTGGAAACACCATATATTTT. This translates into CSVRTSSGNTIYF.